The next 13 T cell receptor beta chains were all read from a single sample in a study of human T cells and chemical hapten exposure. Time point specified: patch test 2, 6 weeks after DPC sensitization. The treatment here: therapeutic diphenylcyclopropenone sensitization with weekly scalp DPC. TCRdb recomputed calls from the RACE reads with MiXCR, one row per CDR3 protein. The table includes about 85,000 distinct CDR3 sequences, approximately 10% detected once. The specimen comprised whole blood, sampled in connection with sensitization to the hapten diphenylcyclopropenone (DPC). These receptor sequences come from a man between 18 and 35 years old with alopecia areata. Some clones in this sample may be carry-over from other donors' samples.

The table lists this clonotype with many counts. The chain combines TRBV7-8 with TRBJ1-5, with 7 bases matching TRBD1. The length of the CDR3 is 14 residues. The germline V gene has CDR1 SGHVS and CDR2 FQNEAQ. After removal of 6 bases from V and 9 bases from J, the junction contained 11 bases not matched to a gene. The CDR3 loop is CASREGTVRRPQHF. CDR3 coding DNA: TGTGCCAGCAGGGAGGGGACAGTGCGTAGGCCCCAGCATTTT.

In the case of this clonotype: A clone one base away is much larger, so this may be a read error. This chain uses TRBV11-2 with TRBJ2-1; 13 bases align to TRBD2. Germline V gene sequence: CDR1 SGHAT, CDR2 FQNNGV. This CDR3 comprises 14 residues. The CDR3, as DNA: TGTGTCAGCAGGACTAGCGGGAGAAACAATGAGCAGTTCTTC. This translates into CVSRTSGRNNEQFF.

The chain employs TRBV6-4 and TRBJ1-1, with 8 bases matching TRBD1. The CDR3 is 13 amino acids. Germline V gene lookup returns CDR1 MRHNA and CDR2 SNTAGT. Trimming cost V 3 bases and J 10 bases; bases outside gene matches: 7. DNA for the CDR3: TGTGCCAGCAGTGAAACAGGGGGAGTGAGAGCTTTCTTT. It is translated as CASSETGGVRAFF.

This clonotype was seen repeatedly, ten times or more. V usage is TRBV4-1 and J usage is TRBJ1-5; D unclear. The CDR3 spans 13 residues. Germline loops: CDR1 MGHRA, CDR2 YSYEKL. Trimming took 4 bases from V and 5 from J, leaving 9 bases between them. In nucleotides, the CDR3 is TGCGCCAGCAGCCCCGGTGTCTATCAGCCCCAGCATTTT. Encoded protein: CASSPGVYQPQHF.

There are many counts of this clonotype. The V gene is TRBV6-1, the J gene TRBJ2-7, with unresolved D. CDR3 length: 12 amino acids. Trimming took 3 bases from V and 2 from J, leaving 5 bases between them. Per germline, CDR1 MNHNS and CDR2 SASEGT. As DNA, the CDR3 is TGTGCCAGCAGTGACGGACCCTACGAGCAGTACGTC. Its protein is CASSDGPYEQYV.

This clonotype appeared many times. The rearrangement links TRBV5-1 to TRBJ2-5, with 9 bases fitting TRBD2. The CDR3 covers 16 residues. Germline-derived CDR1 and CDR2 are SGHRS and YFSETQ. V lost 1 base to trimming and J lost 0 bases; unmatched junction nucleotides: 4. This CDR3 reads CASSLLASGDQETQYF. The CDR3 nucleotides are TGCGCCAGCAGCTTGTTGGCTAGCGGGGACCAAGAGACCCAGTACTTC.

Written as DNA, the CDR3 is TGCAGCGTTGAACGAACGGTAGGCCCTGAAGCTTTCTTT. This gives the protein CSVERTVGPEAFF. V gene TRBV29-1 combines with J gene TRBJ1-1; D remains ambiguous. The germline V gene has CDR1 SQVTM and CDR2 ANQGSEA. The CDR3 consists of 13 residues. Trimming cost V 2 bases and J 6 bases, with 13 bases left between them.

This clonotype was detected many times. V is TRBV14 and J is TRBJ1-5, with D possibly being TRBD1 (5 bases). CDR3 size: 13 residues. Deletions cut 4 bases from V and 4 bases from J, with 8 bases between. CDR1 is SGHDN and CDR2 is FVKESK in the germline V gene. The CDR3 is CASSRQFNQPQHF. The CDR3 nucleotides are TGTGCCAGCAGCCGACAGTTTAATCAGCCCCAGCATTTT.

The chain recombines TRBV18 with TRBJ2-6; D not certain. V was trimmed by 6 bases and J by 1 base, leaving 7 bases between them. The CDR3 contains 14 residues. Germline CDR1 reads KGHSH; CDR2 reads LQKENI. The CDR3 sequence: CASSAISGANVLTF. CDR3 DNA sequence: TGTGCCAGCTCCGCAATATCTGGGGCCAACGTCCTGACTTTC.

This sequence joins TRBV7-2 and TRBJ2-7; D remains ambiguous. The CDR3 length is 13 residues. V dropped 1 base and J dropped 3 bases, with 7 bases sitting between them. Per germline, CDR1 SGHTA and CDR2 FQGNSA. Written as DNA, the CDR3 is TGTGCCAGCAGCTTAGGGGTGAGCTACGAGCAGTACGTC. Protein product: CASSLGVSYEQYV.

In this sample, this clonotype turned up a few times. This sequence joins TRBV11-3 and TRBJ1-1; D not certain. The V and J ends lost 5 bases and 4 bases respectively, with 11 bases between them. The CDR3 is made up of 13 amino acids. Looked up from germline, CDR1 is SGHNT and CDR2 is YENEEA. As DNA, the CDR3 is TGTGCCAGCAGCAAGACAAAAGGCACTGAAGCTTTCTTT. This translates into CASSKTKGTEAFF.

This clonotype was detected a few times. The CDR3 region is CASSPPRAPTDTQYF. CDR3 bases: TGTGCCAGCTCACCCCCCAGGGCCCCCACAGATACGCAGTATTTT. The chain links TRBV9 to TRBJ2-3; D possibly corresponds to TRBD1 (5 bases). The CDR3 length is 15 residues. V was trimmed by 7 bases and J by 2 bases, leaving 17 bases between them. Germline CDR1 SGDLS, CDR2 YYNGEE.

The chain recombines TRBV6-5 with TRBJ2-3; TRBD1 matches at 7 bases. Germline V CDR1 and CDR2: MNHEY, SVGAGI. The CDR3 has 15 residues. J was trimmed by 4 bases and V by 5 bases; bases with no gene match: 9. For the CDR3, the DNA is TGTGCCAGCAGTCACGACAGGGTCGGGTCAGATACGCAGTATTTT. Translating it yields CASSHDRVGSDTQYF.